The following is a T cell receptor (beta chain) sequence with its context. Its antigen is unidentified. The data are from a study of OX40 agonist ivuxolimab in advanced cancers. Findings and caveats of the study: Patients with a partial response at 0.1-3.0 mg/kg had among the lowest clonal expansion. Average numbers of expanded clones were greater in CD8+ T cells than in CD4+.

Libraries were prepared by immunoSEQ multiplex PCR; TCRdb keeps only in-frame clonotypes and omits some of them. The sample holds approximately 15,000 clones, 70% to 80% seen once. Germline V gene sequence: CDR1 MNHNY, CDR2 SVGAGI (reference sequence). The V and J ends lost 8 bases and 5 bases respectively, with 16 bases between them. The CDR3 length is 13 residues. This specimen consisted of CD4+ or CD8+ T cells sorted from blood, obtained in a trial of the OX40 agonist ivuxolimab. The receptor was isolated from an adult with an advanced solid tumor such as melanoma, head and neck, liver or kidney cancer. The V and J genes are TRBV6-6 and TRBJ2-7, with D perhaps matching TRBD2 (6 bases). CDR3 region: CASVGGVDHEQYF. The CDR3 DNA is TGTGCCAGCGTTGGAGGGGTTGATCACGAGCAGTACTTC.